Each of the 24 T cell receptor beta chains below was sequenced from the same sample in a study of cytomegalovirus exposure and HLA in healthy donors. TCRdb keeps only in-frame clones here, not all; method: immunoSEQ multiplex PCR. The table has about 98,000 clones, approximately 88% seen once. The sample taken for sequencing was PBMCs. These receptor sequences come from a woman in her twenties or thirties in good health and CMV-seronegative.

The chain links TRBV6-1 to TRBJ2-7; the D gene is possibly TRBD1 (8 bases). The germline V and J ends were trimmed by 5 bases and 1 base, with 15 bases remaining between them. This CDR3 has 15 residues. Per the germline V gene, CDR1 is MNHNS and CDR2 is SASEGT. Written as DNA, the CDR3 is TGTGCCAGCAGTCACAGGGGGGGAACTTCCTACGAGCAGTACTTC. It codes for CASSHRGGTSYEQYF.

This clone was seen many times. The gene calls are TRBV5-4 and TRBJ1-2; 8 bases line up with TRBD1. V lost 6 bases to trimming and J lost 7 bases; unmatched junction nucleotides: 8. The CDR3 runs 13 residues. Germline CDR1 reads SGHNT; CDR2 reads YYREEE (reference sequence). CDR3 in DNA: TGTGCCAGCACCATGGACAGGGCCGGTGGCTACACCTTC. It yields the protein CASTMDRAGGYTF.

The V and J genes are TRBV27 and TRBJ1-5; perhaps TRBD1 as D (6 bases). Trimming cost V 6 bases and J 2 bases, with 14 bases left between them. The CDR3 sequence is 15 residues long. CDR1 is MNHEY, CDR2 SMNVEV, per germline (reference sequence). The CDR3 DNA follows: TGTGCCAGCAGCACAGGGCATTATGGCAATCAGCCCCAGCATTTT. Its protein product is CASSTGHYGNQPQHF.

This chain connects TRBV7-9 to TRBJ2-7; D perhaps matches TRBD1 (6 bases). V was trimmed by 1 base and J by 4 bases, leaving 11 bases between them. The CDR3 totals 14 residues. Germline V gene sequence: CDR1 SEHNR, CDR2 FQNEAQ (reference sequence). The CDR3 is CASSLGTGSYEQYF. For the CDR3, the DNA is TGTGCCAGCAGCTTAGGTACAGGGTCATACGAGCAGTACTTC. The entire variable domain, with the rest obtained from reference TRBV7-9 and TRBJ2-7, is as follows: DTGVSQNPRHKITKRGQNVTFRCDPISEHNRLYWYRQTLGQGPEFLTYFQNEAQLEKSRLLSDRFSAERPKGSFSTLEIQRTEQGDSAMYLCASSLGTGSYEQYFGPGTRLTVT.

The gene calls are TRBV9 and TRBJ2-3; possible D gene TRBD2, 6 bases. Trimming left V 9 bases short and J 4 bases short, with 15 bases between. This CDR3 contains 13 residues. Germline lookup yields CDR1 SGDLS and CDR2 YYNGEE. The CDR3 loop reads CATARRDADTQYF. In nucleotides, the CDR3 is TGTGCCACCGCCCGGCGGGACGCAGATACGCAGTATTTT.

The chain carries TRBV19 and TRBJ1-5; no reliable D call. Trimming removed 4 bases at V and 9 bases at J, with 10 bases between. The CDR3 length is 12 residues. CDR1 is LNHDA, CDR2 SQIVND, per germline (reference sequence). DNA of the CDR3: TGTGCCAGTAGTACCCGCAGAGGGCCCCAGCATTTT. This codes for CASSTRRGPQHF.

The rearrangement links TRBV28 to TRBJ1-5; 9 bases are shared with TRBD1. CDR1 is MDHEN, CDR2 SYDVKM, per germline. The V segment lost 5 bases and the J segment 5 bases; nucleotides outside the gene matches: 10. The CDR3 is 16 residues long. The CDR3 DNA sequence: TGTGCCAGCAGTCCCCACAGGGGGCGCGGGGATCAGCCCCAGCATTTT. Its protein product is CASSPHRGRGDQPQHF.

The V call is TRBV18, the J call TRBJ1-5; 10 bases align to TRBD1. The trim removed 5 bases at V and 2 bases at J, leaving 6 bases unmatched. This CDR3 is built from 16 residues. The V gene's germline CDR1 is KGHSH and CDR2 LQKENI. CDR3 DNA: TGTGCCAGCTCATCAGACAGGGGGCAGGGCAATCAGCCCCAGCATTTT. Its translation: CASSSDRGQGNQPQHF.

The chain carries TRBV10-3 and TRBJ1-2; TRBD1 matches at 8 bases. The CDR3 has 14 residues. Germline lookup yields CDR1 ENHRY and CDR2 SYGVKD. V shed 6 bases, J shed 8 bases, and the junction held 11 bases outside the gene matches. The CDR3 loop reads CAIRMTGDGGGYTF. DNA for the CDR3: TGTGCCATCAGGATGACAGGGGACGGTGGAGGCTACACCTTC.

V and J are TRBV5-1 and TRBJ1-4; D uncertain. The CDR3 is 15 amino acids. V was shortened by 7 bases and J by 3 bases, with 16 bases between the two germline ends. Germline lookup yields CDR1 SGHRS and CDR2 YFSETQ. CDR3 protein: CASFEAPSANEKLFF. The DNA for the CDR3 is TGCGCCAGCTTCGAAGCCCCCTCGGCTAATGAAAAACTGTTTTTT.

The chain uses TRBV11-2 and TRBJ1-2; 8 bases agree with TRBD1. Germline V gene lookup returns CDR1 SGHAT and CDR2 FQNNGV. Losses at the gene ends were 3 bases for V and 10 bases for J; bases not matched to a gene: 10. The CDR3 runs 14 residues. The CDR3 loop reads CASSFDRGGLDYTF. CDR3 sequence (DNA): TGTGCCAGCAGCTTCGACAGGGGCGGCTTAGACTACACCTTC.

This chain joins TRBV19 and TRBJ2-2; possible D gene TRBD2, 5 bases. V gave up 3 bases and J gave up 7 bases, with 9 bases separating them. The CDR3 is 13 amino acids. Germline V gene data show CDR1 as LNHDA and CDR2 as SQIVND (reference sequence). CDR3 nucleotide sequence: TGTGCCAGTAGTATGGCGGGTTTCGGGGAGCTGTTTTTT. It is translated as CASSMAGFGELFF.

The chain employs TRBV5-1 and TRBJ1-3; D possibly corresponds to TRBD1 (5 bases). The germline gives CDR1 SGHRS, CDR2 YFSETQ. V shed 3 bases and J shed 7 bases, with 5 bases lying between them. CDR3 size: 11 residues. The chain's CDR3 is CASSWGNTIYF. CDR3 sequence (DNA): TGCGCCAGCAGCTGGGGCAACACCATATATTTT.

The V call is TRBV7-2, the J call TRBJ2-2, with D maybe TRBD1 (6 bases). Germline V CDR1 and CDR2: SGHTA, FQGNSA. Trimming pared 5 bases from V and 4 bases from J, leaving 17 bases between. CDR3 length equals 16 residues. The CDR3 region has the DNA TGTGCCAGCAGCCGTGACAGGTTACGAGCCACCGGGGAGCTGTTTTTT. Amino acids: CASSRDRLRATGELFF.

This chain links TRBV6-5 with TRBJ1-1; D is ambiguous. The CDR3 covers 13 residues. Germline V gene lookup returns CDR1 MNHEY and CDR2 SVGAGI. V shed 2 bases and J shed 4 bases, with 8 bases lying between them. DNA for the CDR3: TGTGCCAGCAGTTACGCGGGTAGCACTGAAGCTTTCTTT. It translates to CASSYAGSTEAFF.

This clone was detected only once. The genes are TRBV5-1 and TRBJ1-1; D is unresolved. The CDR3 length is 15 residues. With 2 bases removed from V and 1 base from J, the gap between germline ends came to 12 bases. Per the germline V gene, CDR1 is SGHRS and CDR2 is YFSETQ. CDR3 region: CASSFGQAQNTEAFF. DNA of the CDR3: TGCGCCAGCAGCTTTGGCCAGGCCCAGAACACTGAAGCTTTCTTT.

The V and J genes are TRBV14 and TRBJ1-2; D perhaps matches TRBD1 (6 bases). Deletions cut 1 base from V and 7 bases from J, with 19 bases between. The CDR3 loop spans 16 amino acids. Looked up from germline, CDR1 is SGHDN and CDR2 is FVKESK. CDR3 amino acids: CASSQAETGLMGGYTF. In DNA, the CDR3 is TGTGCCAGCAGCCAAGCCGAGACAGGTCTAATGGGTGGCTACACCTTC.

The CDR3 loop is CASSLTKLTEAFF. The CDR3 region has the DNA TGTGCCAGCAGCTTAACCAAACTCACTGAAGCTTTCTTT. The genes are TRBV7-9 and TRBJ1-1; D remains ambiguous. Germline CDR1 and CDR2: SEHNR and FQNEAQ (reference sequence). The CDR3 is 13 amino acids. V was pared by 2 bases and J by 4 bases, with 8 bases between.

V usage is TRBV13 and J usage is TRBJ2-3, with D unclear. Trimming took 3 bases from V and 2 from J, leaving 12 bases between them. From germline, CDR1 is PRHDT and CDR2 FYEKMQ (reference sequence). The CDR3 loop spans 15 amino acids. CDR3 nucleotides: TGTGCCAGCAGCTTCTTCGGAGATTCCACAGATACGCAGTATTTT. This gives the protein CASSFFGDSTDTQYF.

The chain joins TRBV10-3 to TRBJ1-2; 8 nucleotides align to TRBD1. After removal of 7 bases from V and 4 bases from J, the junction contained 5 bases not matched to a gene. This CDR3 region has 13 residues. The germline CDR1 and CDR2 sequences are ENHRY and SYGVKD. In DNA form, the CDR3 reads TGTGCCATCAAGGACAGGGATATCTATGGCTACACCTTC. Translating gives CAIKDRDIYGYTF.

This chain joins TRBV5-8 and TRBJ1-5; no clear D gene. CDR1 is SGHTS and CDR2 is YDEGEE in the germline V gene. V lost 0 bases and J 6 bases, leaving 13 bases between the germline ends. The CDR3 consists of 15 residues. CDR3 residues: CASSLDFGSLQPQHF. The CDR3 nucleotides are TGTGCCAGCAGCTTGGACTTTGGGAGTCTTCAGCCCCAGCATTTT.

The chain carries TRBV14 and TRBJ2-7; D unclear. The ends were cut back, 3 bases at V and 6 bases at J, with 12 bases in the middle. Germline V gene lookup returns CDR1 SGHDN and CDR2 FVKESK. This CDR3 region has 13 residues. The CDR3 DNA sequence: TGTGCCAGCAGCCAGGTTATCCGCGGCGAGCAGTACTTC. Its translation is CASSQVIRGEQYF.

CDR3 coding DNA: TGTGCCAGCACTCGGGACAGGAATTCACCCCTCCACTTT. It codes for CASTRDRNSPLHF. This chain joins TRBV2 and TRBJ1-6; 8 bases line up with TRBD1. CDR1 SNHLY and CDR2 FYNNEI come from the germline V gene. The J segment lost 7 bases and the V segment lost 7 bases, leaving 3 bases of the junction unmatched. The CDR3 is 13 amino acids.

The count of this clone is one. V gene TRBV28 combines with J gene TRBJ2-3, with D tentatively TRBD2 (5 bases). Germline V CDR1 and CDR2: MDHEN, SYDVKM. This CDR3 spans 14 amino acids. V was pared by 3 bases and J by 6 bases, with 13 bases between. The CDR3 region is CASSFRGSPDTQYF. CDR3 coding DNA: TGTGCCAGCAGTTTTAGAGGGTCCCCGGATACGCAGTATTTT.